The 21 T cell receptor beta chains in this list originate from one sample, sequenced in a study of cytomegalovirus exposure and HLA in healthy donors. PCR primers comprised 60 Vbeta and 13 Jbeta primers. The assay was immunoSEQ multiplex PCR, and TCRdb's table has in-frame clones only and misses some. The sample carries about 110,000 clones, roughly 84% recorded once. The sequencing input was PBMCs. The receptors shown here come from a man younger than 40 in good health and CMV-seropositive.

The CDR3 bases are TGTGCCAGCAGCTTTGGACAGGACACAGATACGCAGTATTTT. Translating it yields CASSFGQDTDTQYF. V is TRBV5-4 and J is TRBJ2-3; TRBD1 aligns across 7 bases. This CDR3 is 14 amino acids long. The V segment lost 2 bases and the J segment 2 bases; nucleotides outside the gene matches: 2. Germline CDR1 is SGHNT and CDR2 is YYREEE (reference sequence). Variable domain in full (rest from reference TRBV5-4 and TRBJ2-3): ETGVTQSPTHLIKTRGQQVTLRCSSQSGHNTVSWYQQALGQGPQFIFQYYREEENGRGNFPPRFSGLQFPNYSSELNVNALELDDSALYLCASSFGQDTDTQYFGPGTRLTVL.

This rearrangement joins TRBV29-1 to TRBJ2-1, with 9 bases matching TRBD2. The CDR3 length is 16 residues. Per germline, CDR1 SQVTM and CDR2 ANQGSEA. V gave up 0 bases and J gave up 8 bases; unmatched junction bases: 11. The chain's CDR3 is CSVEEEAGGTIDEQFF. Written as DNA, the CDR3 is TGCAGCGTTGAAGAAGAGGCGGGGGGGACCATAGATGAGCAGTTCTTC.

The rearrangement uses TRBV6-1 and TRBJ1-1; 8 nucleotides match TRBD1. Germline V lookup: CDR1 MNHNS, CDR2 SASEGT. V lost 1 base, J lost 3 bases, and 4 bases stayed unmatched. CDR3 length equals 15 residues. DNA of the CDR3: TGTGCCAGCAGTGAAGTCCCAGGGGGCTACACTGAAGCTTTCTTT. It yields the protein CASSEVPGGYTEAFF.

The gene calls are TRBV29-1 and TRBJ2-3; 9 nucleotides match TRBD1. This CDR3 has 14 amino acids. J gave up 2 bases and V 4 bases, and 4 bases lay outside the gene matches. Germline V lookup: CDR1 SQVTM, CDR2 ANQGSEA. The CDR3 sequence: CSVAGTGSTDTQYF. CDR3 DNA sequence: TGCAGCGTTGCCGGGACAGGGTCCACAGATACGCAGTATTTT.

The chain's CDR3 is CASSQDFRQGNYGYTF. DNA for the CDR3: TGCGCCAGCAGCCAAGATTTTCGACAGGGTAACTATGGCTACACCTTC. The rearrangement uses TRBV4-1 and TRBJ1-2; 7 positions agree with TRBD1. This CDR3 has 16 amino acids. J gave up 1 base and V 0 bases, and 5 bases lay outside the gene matches. Germline V gene lookup returns CDR1 MGHRA and CDR2 YSYEKL.

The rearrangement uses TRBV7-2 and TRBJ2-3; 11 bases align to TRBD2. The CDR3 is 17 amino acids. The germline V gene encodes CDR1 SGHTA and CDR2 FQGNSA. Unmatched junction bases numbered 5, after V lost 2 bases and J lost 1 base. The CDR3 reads CASSLTWTSGRTDTQYF. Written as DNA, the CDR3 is TGTGCCAGCAGCTTAACTTGGACTAGCGGGCGCACAGATACGCAGTATTTT. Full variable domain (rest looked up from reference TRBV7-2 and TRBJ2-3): GAGVSQSPSNKVTEKGKDVELRCDPISGHTALYWYRQSLGQGLEFLIYFQGNSAPDKSGLPSDRFSAERTGGSVSTLTIQRTQQEDSAVYLCASSLTWTSGRTDTQYFGPGTRLTVL.

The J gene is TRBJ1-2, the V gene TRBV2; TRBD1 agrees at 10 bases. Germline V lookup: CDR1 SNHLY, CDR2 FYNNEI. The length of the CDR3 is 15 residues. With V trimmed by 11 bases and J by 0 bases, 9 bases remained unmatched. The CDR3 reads CAEPGQGTPNYGYTF. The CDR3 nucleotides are TGTGCCGAACCGGGACAGGGGACCCCTAACTATGGCTACACCTTC.

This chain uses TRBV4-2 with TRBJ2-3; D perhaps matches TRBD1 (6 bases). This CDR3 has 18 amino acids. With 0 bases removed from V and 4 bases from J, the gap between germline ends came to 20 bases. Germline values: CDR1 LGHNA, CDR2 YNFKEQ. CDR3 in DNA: TGTGCCAGCAGCCAAGAAATCAGTGTATGGGGGCAGGCAGATACGCAGTATTTT. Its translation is CASSQEISVWGQADTQYF.

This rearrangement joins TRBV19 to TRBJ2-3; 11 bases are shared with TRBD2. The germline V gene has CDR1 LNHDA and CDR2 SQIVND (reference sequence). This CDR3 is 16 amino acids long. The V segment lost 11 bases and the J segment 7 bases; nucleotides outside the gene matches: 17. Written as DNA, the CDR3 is TGTGCCTCCAAGGGCCGGGTAGCGGGGGGGCCGAATACGCAGTATTTT. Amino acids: CASKGRVAGGPNTQYF.

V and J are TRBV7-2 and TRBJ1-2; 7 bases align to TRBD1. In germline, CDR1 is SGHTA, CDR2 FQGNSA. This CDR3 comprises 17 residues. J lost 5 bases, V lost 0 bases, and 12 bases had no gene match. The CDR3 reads CASSLALIGQEIYGYTF. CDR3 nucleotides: TGTGCCAGCAGCTTAGCGCTCATTGGACAGGAGATATATGGCTACACCTTC. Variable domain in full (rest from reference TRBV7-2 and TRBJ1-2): GAGVSQSPSNKVTEKGKDVELRCDPISGHTALYWYRQSLGQGLEFLIYFQGNSAPDKSGLPSDRFSAERTGGSVSTLTIQRTQQEDSAVYLCASSLALIGQEIYGYTFGSGTRLTVV.

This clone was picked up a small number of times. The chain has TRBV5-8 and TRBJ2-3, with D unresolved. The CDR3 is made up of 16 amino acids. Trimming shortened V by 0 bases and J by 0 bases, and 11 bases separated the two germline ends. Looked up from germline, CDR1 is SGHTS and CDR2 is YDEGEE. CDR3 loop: CASSLAVLASTDTQYF. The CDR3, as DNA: TGTGCCAGCAGCTTGGCCGTTTTGGCCAGCACAGATACGCAGTATTTT. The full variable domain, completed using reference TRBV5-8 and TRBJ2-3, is EAGVTQSPTHLIKTRGQQATLRCSPISGHTSVYWYQQALGLGLQFLLWYDEGEERNRGNFPPRFSGRQFPNYSSELNVNALELEDSALYLCASSLAVLASTDTQYFGPGTRLTVL.

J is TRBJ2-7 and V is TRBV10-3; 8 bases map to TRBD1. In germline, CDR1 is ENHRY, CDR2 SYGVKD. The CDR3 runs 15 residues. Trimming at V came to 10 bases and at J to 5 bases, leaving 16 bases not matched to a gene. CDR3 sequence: CATRPGDRPGDEQYF. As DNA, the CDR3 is TGTGCCACCCGCCCGGGGGACAGGCCTGGGGACGAGCAGTACTTC.

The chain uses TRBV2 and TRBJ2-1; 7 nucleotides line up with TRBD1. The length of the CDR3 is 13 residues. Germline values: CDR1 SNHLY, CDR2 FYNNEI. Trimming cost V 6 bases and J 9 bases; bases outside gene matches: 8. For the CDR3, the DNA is TGTGCCAGCAGGGACAGGTCCTACGGTGAGCAGTTCTTC. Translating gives CASRDRSYGEQFF.

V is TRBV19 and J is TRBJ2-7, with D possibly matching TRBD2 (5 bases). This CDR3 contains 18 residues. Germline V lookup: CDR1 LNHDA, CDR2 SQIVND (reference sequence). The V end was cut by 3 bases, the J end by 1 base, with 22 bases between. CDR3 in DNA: TGTGCCAGTAGTATTATCTTTTCGGACTCAAGAGATTCCTACGAGCAGTACTTC. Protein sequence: CASSIIFSDSRDSYEQYF.

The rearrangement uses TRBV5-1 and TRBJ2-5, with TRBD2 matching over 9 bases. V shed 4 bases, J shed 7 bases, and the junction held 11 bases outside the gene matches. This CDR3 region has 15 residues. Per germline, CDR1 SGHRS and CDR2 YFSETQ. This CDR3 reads CASSESSGGGGTQYF. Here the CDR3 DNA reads TGCGCCAGCAGCGAAAGCAGCGGCGGGGGGGGGACCCAGTACTTC.

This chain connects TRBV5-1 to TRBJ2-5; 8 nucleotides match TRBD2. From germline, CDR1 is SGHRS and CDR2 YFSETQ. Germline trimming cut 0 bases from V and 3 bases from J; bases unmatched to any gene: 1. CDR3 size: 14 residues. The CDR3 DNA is TGCGCCAGCAGCTTGGCGGGAGGGGAAGAGACCCAGTACTTC. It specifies CASSLAGGEETQYF. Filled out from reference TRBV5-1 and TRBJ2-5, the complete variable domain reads KAGVTQTPRYLIKTRGQQVTLSCSPISGHRSVSWYQQTPGQGLQFLFEYFSETQRNKGNFPGRFSGRQFSNSRSEMNVSTLELGDSALYLCASSLAGGEETQYFGPGTRLLVL.

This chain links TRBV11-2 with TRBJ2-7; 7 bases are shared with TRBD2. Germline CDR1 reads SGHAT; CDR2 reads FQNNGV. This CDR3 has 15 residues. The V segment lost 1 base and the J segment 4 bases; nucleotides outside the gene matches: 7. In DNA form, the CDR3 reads TGTGCCAGCAGCTTAGGCGGAGCGGGGAGGTACGAGCAGTACTTC. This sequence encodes CASSLGGAGRYEQYF.

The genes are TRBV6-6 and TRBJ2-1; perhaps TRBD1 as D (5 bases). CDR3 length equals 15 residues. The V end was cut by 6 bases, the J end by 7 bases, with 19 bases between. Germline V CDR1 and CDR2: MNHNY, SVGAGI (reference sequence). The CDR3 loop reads CASSFTGWGRNEQFF. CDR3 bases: TGTGCCAGCAGCTTTACAGGTTGGGGCAGGAATGAGCAGTTCTTC.

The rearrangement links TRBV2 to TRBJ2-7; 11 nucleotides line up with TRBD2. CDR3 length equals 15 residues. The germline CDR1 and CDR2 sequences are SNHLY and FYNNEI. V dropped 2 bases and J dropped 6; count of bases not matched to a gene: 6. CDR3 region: CASSENLAGGREQYF. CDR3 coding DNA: TGTGCCAGCAGTGAAAATCTAGCGGGGGGCCGCGAGCAGTACTTC.

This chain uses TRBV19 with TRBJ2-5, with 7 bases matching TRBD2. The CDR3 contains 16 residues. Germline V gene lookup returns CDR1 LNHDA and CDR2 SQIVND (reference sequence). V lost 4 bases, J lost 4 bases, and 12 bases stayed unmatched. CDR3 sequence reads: CASSTPGGLSGETQYF. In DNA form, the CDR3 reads TGTGCCAGTAGTACCCCGGGGGGACTATCGGGAGAGACCCAGTACTTC.

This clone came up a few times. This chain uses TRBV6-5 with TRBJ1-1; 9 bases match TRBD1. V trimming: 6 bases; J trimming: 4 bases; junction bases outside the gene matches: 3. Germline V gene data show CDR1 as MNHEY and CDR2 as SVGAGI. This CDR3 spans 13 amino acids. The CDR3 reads CASSTGGFTEAFF. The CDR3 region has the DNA TGTGCCAGCAGCACAGGGGGCTTCACTGAAGCTTTCTTT.